This entry concerns a single T cell receptor (beta chain). This entry is derived from a study of blood T cell repertoires in COVID-19. Germline values: CDR1 SGDLS, CDR2 YYNGEE. This CDR3 region has 15 residues. Trimming cost V 4 bases and J 5 bases; bases outside gene matches: 9. The study counted Cohort 3 donors as recovered given two negative PCRs, clearance, or symptom resolution. Libraries were prepared by immunoSEQ multiplex PCR; TCRdb keeps only in-frame clonotypes and omits some of them. The sample lists about 250,000 clones, 85% to 90% occurring once. The TCR comes from a man in his forties who had recovered from COVID-19. What was sequenced was PBMCs or T cells enriched from blood (not recorded which). The J gene is TRBJ2-1, the V gene TRBV9, with 7 bases aligning to TRBD2. Here the CDR3 reads CASSTSGTTDNEQFF. CDR3 in DNA: TGTGCCAGCAGCACCTCCGGGACTACGGACAATGAGCAGTTCTTC.